The clone carrying this T cell receptor beta chain was observed once. Its matching antigen is unknown. V gave up 5 bases and J gave up 0 bases, with 11 bases separating them. Germline CDR1 is MDHEN and CDR2 is SYDVKM. CDR3 length: 14 amino acids. This sample was included in a study of cytomegalovirus exposure and HLA in healthy donors. Study-level findings and limits: The analysis excluded some indistinguishable V segments, including TRBV6-2 and TRBV6-3.

The PCR ran on 60 Vbeta and 13 Jbeta primers. Repertoires were generated with immunoSEQ multiplex PCR, while TCRdb's copy carries only in-frame clones and drops some. This table holds 110,000 or so clones, over 65% found once. Sequenced material: PBMCs. The TCR comes from a woman aged 50 to 65 in good health and CMV-seropositive. V gene TRBV28 combines with J gene TRBJ2-7; TRBD1 might be the D (6 bases). This CDR3 is CASSDRDTSYEQYF. The CDR3 coding sequence is TGTGCCAGCAGTGATCGGGACACCTCCTACGAGCAGTACTTC.